The 23 T cell receptor beta chains reported below all come from one sample, sequenced in a study of blood T cell repertoires in COVID-19. Libraries were prepared by immunoSEQ multiplex PCR; TCRdb keeps only in-frame clonotypes and omits some of them. In the table there are approximately 17,000 clones, 70% to 90% of which are singletons. Input material: peripheral blood. The receptors were gathered from a human donor in a cohort sampled during active COVID-19.

This clone was counted between two and nine times. This chain connects TRBV6-2 or TRBV6-3 to TRBJ1-2; perhaps TRBD1 as D (6 bases). Trimming removed 6 bases at V and 2 bases at J, with 16 bases between. Germline V gene sequence: CDR1 MNHEY, CDR2 SVGEGT. The CDR3 covers 15 residues. The CDR3 coding sequence is TGTGCCAGCAGCCTAGAGGGGGTAGGGAACTATGGCTACACCTTC. It yields the protein CASSLEGVGNYGYTF.

This sequence joins TRBV19 and TRBJ1-5; perhaps TRBD1 as D (5 bases). CDR1 and CDR2 from the germline V gene are LNHDA and SQIVND (reference sequence). V lost 3 bases and J 8 bases, leaving 17 bases between the germline ends. This CDR3 has 15 amino acids. The CDR3 region is CASSISRRGREPQHF. CDR3 DNA: TGTGCCAGTAGTATTAGTAGGAGGGGCCGTGAGCCCCAGCATTTT.

J is TRBJ2-1 and V is TRBV5-4; 7 bases are shared with TRBD2. V shed 2 bases and J 5 bases; nucleotides not matched to a gene: 1. The length of the CDR3 is 13 residues. The germline V gene encodes CDR1 SGHNT and CDR2 YYREEE (reference sequence). Written as DNA, the CDR3 is TGTGCCAGCAGCTTCGGGGGGAACAATGAGCAGTTCTTC. Translation: CASSFGGNNEQFF.

This chain joins TRBV18 and TRBJ1-4; D ambiguous. V was pared by 2 bases and J by 6 bases, with 7 bases between. The CDR3 has 13 amino acids. From germline, CDR1 is KGHSH and CDR2 LQKENI. DNA of the CDR3: TGTGCCAGCTCACCAGCGGTGGATGAAAAACTGTTTTTT. It encodes CASSPAVDEKLFF.

The rearrangement uses TRBV10-1 and TRBJ1-2; D is unresolved. This CDR3 has 10 amino acids. Germline V lookup: CDR1 WNHNN, CDR2 SYGVQD (reference sequence). The V end was cut by 4 bases, the J end by 7 bases, with 4 bases between. CDR3 residues: CASSVGGYTF. The CDR3 coding sequence is TGCGCCAGCAGTGTCGGTGGCTACACCTTC.

The V gene is TRBV5-5, the J gene TRBJ1-2; 7 positions match TRBD1. CDR3 size: 14 residues. The germline gives CDR1 SGHKS, CDR2 YYEKEE (reference sequence). The V segment lost 4 bases and the J segment 5 bases; nucleotides outside the gene matches: 8. As DNA, the CDR3 is TGTGCCAGCAGCACCCCCGGGACAGCGTATGGCTACACCTTC. Protein sequence: CASSTPGTAYGYTF.

The chain links TRBV15 to TRBJ2-7, with TRBD2 identical over 7 bases. The J segment lost 7 bases and the V segment lost 4 bases, leaving 10 bases of the junction unmatched. This CDR3 has 14 residues. CDR1 is LNHNV, CDR2 YYDKDF, per germline (reference sequence). The CDR3 protein is CATSTGLHLREQYF. The CDR3 DNA reads as TGTGCCACCAGCACGGGACTACACCTACGGGAGCAGTACTTC.

This clone was detected once. The genes are TRBV15 and TRBJ2-5, with 11 bases lining up with TRBD1. The CDR3 totals 14 residues. Losses at the gene ends were 8 bases for V and 6 bases for J; bases not matched to a gene: 8. The germline gives CDR1 LNHNV, CDR2 YYDKDF (reference sequence). The CDR3 bases are TGTGCCACCGCCGCCGGGACAGGGGGGAAGACCCAGTACTTC. It specifies CATAAGTGGKTQYF.

The J gene is TRBJ1-2, the V gene TRBV12-5; 8 bases are shared with TRBD1. The V gene end was trimmed by 0 bases and the J gene end by 6 bases; junction bases not matched to a gene: 6. CDR1 LGHNT and CDR2 FRNRAP come from the germline V gene. The CDR3 totals 15 residues. CDR3 sequence: CASGLVLAGGHGYTF. The CDR3 DNA is TGTGCTAGTGGTTTGGTATTGGCAGGGGGCCATGGCTACACCTTC.

The V gene is TRBV3-1 (or the pseudogene TRBV3-2), the J gene TRBJ2-5, with D maybe TRBD2 (6 bases). The CDR3 spans 16 residues. Germline V gene lookup returns CDR1 LGHDT and CDR2 YNNKEL (reference sequence). Trimming removed 4 bases from V and 2 bases from J, with 17 bases in between. The CDR3 reads CASSRRGTGVQETQYF. Here the CDR3 DNA reads TGTGCCAGCAGCCGAAGAGGGACGGGGGTACAAGAGACCCAGTACTTC.

The V and J genes are TRBV9 and TRBJ2-3, with TRBD2 identical over 10 bases. V dropped 2 bases and J dropped 0; count of bases not matched to a gene: 3. CDR3 length equals 16 residues. Per the germline V gene, CDR1 is SGDLS and CDR2 is YYNGEE. CDR3 coding DNA: TGTGCCAGCAGCGTCTCTAGCGGGGGCAGCACAGATACGCAGTATTTT. This codes for CASSVSSGGSTDTQYF.

The CDR3: CASSPWGGADIQYF. The CDR3 nucleotides are TGTGCCAGCAGCCCTTGGGGGGGGGCGGACATTCAGTACTTC. The rearrangement joins TRBV7-2 to TRBJ2-4; weak D call: TRBD2 (7 bases). Trimming left V 5 bases short and J 8 bases short, with 16 bases between. Per germline, CDR1 SGHTA and CDR2 FQGNSA. This CDR3 is built from 14 residues.

This rearrangement joins TRBV7-8 to TRBJ1-6; 7 positions agree with TRBD1. Trimming took 7 bases from V and 10 from J; bases not matched to a gene: 7. Germline V gene data show CDR1 as SGHVS and CDR2 as FQNEAQ. This CDR3 contains 13 residues. CDR3 coding DNA: TGTGCCAGCAACCAGGGGGTTTACTCACCCCTCCACTTT. Its translation is CASNQGVYSPLHF.

Only a few counts were recorded for this clone. The J gene is TRBJ2-3, the V gene TRBV19, with 14 bases lining up with TRBD2. From germline, CDR1 is LNHDA and CDR2 SQIVND (reference sequence). Germline trimming cut 6 bases from V and 2 bases from J; bases unmatched to any gene: 10. This CDR3 comprises 18 residues. This chain's CDR3 is CASSGGLAGAPHTDTQYF. In nucleotides, the CDR3 is TGTGCCAGTAGCGGGGGACTAGCGGGGGCCCCCCACACAGATACGCAGTATTTT.

This sequence joins TRBV27 and TRBJ2-7, with 11 nucleotides matching TRBD1. Looked up from germline, CDR1 is MNHEY and CDR2 is SMNVEV (reference sequence). This CDR3 has 13 amino acids. Trimming removed 7 bases from V and 5 bases from J; junction bases left unmatched: 4. The CDR3 DNA follows: TGTGCCAGCACCGGACAGGGGGCTCACGAGCAGTACTTC. Residues: CASTGQGAHEQYF.

V gene TRBV9 combines with J gene TRBJ2-1, with 7 positions matching TRBD2. CDR3 length equals 14 residues. V shed 5 bases and J 8 bases; nucleotides not matched to a gene: 10. CDR1 and CDR2 from the germline V gene are SGDLS and YYNGEE. The DNA of the CDR3 is TGTGCCAGCAGTCCTGAGACTAGCTTAGATGAGCAGTTCTTC. It codes for CASSPETSLDEQFF.

Relative to its sample, this clone is medium-sized. The rearrangement joins TRBV4-2 to TRBJ2-5, with TRBD2 identical over 7 bases. V dropped 1 base and J dropped 0; count of bases not matched to a gene: 2. CDR3 length: 15 residues. Germline V gives CDR1 LGHNA, CDR2 YNFKEQ. CDR3 loop: CASSQGRGDQETQYF. The CDR3 region has the DNA TGTGCCAGCAGCCAAGGTCGGGGGGACCAAGAGACCCAGTACTTC.

The chain combines TRBV6-1 with TRBJ1-2; D is unclear. From germline, CDR1 is MNHNS and CDR2 SASEGT. This CDR3 has 13 amino acids. V lost 1 base to trimming and J lost 6 bases, with 9 bases between them. CDR3: CASSEGQVHGYTF. The CDR3 DNA is TGTGCCAGCAGTGAAGGTCAGGTGCATGGCTACACCTTC.

The chain recombines TRBV28 with TRBJ2-7; possibly TRBD2 for D (5 bases). This CDR3 spans 12 amino acids. Germline V gene data show CDR1 as MDHEN and CDR2 as SYDVKM. V lost 6 bases and J lost 2, with 8 bases in between. CDR3 in DNA: TGTGCCAGCAGGAGCGGTACCTACGAGCAGTACTTC. It codes for CASRSGTYEQYF.

The chain links TRBV5-1 to TRBJ2-3, with TRBD1 matching over 9 bases. The CDR3 totals 15 residues. Germline CDR1 reads SGHRS; CDR2 reads YFSETQ. The J segment lost 4 bases and the V segment lost 4 bases, leaving 7 bases of the junction unmatched. The CDR3 sequence: CASSLGQGPADTQYF. CDR3 DNA sequence: TGCGCCAGCAGCCTCGGACAGGGGCCAGCAGATACGCAGTATTTT.

V and J are TRBV7-6 and TRBJ2-7, with D possibly being TRBD1 (5 bases). V was clipped by 1 base and J by 5 bases, with 12 bases between them. Germline lookup yields CDR1 SGHVS and CDR2 FNYEAQ. The CDR3 covers 14 residues. The CDR3 DNA reads as TGTGCCAGCAGCTTAGGGGGCCCAAGGGACGAGCAGTACTTC. It translates to CASSLGGPRDEQYF.

This sequence joins TRBV6-5 and TRBJ2-7; possible D gene TRBD1, 6 bases. Germline V gene lookup returns CDR1 MNHEY and CDR2 SVGAGI. The CDR3 loop spans 12 amino acids. Trimming took 5 bases from V and 5 from J, leaving 10 bases between them. The chain's CDR3 is CASSRNRDEQYF. The CDR3 DNA reads TGTGCCAGCAGTCGTAACAGGGACGAGCAGTACTTC.

The chain uses TRBV3-1 (or the pseudogene TRBV3-2) and TRBJ2-3, with D possibly being TRBD2 (5 bases). With 0 bases removed from V and 5 bases from J, the gap between germline ends came to 15 bases. Germline V gene lookup returns CDR1 LGHDT and CDR2 YNNKEL (reference sequence). CDR3 length equals 16 residues. The CDR3 bases are TGTGCCAGCAGCCAAGATCAATTAGGGAGTAAAGATACGCAGTATTTT. Translating gives CASSQDQLGSKDTQYF.